This is a list of T cell receptor beta chains from one sample in a study of neoadjuvant nivolumab and ipilimumab in lung cancer. Measured with immunoSEQ multiplex PCR; TCRdb has only the in-frame clones, and not every one. The table shows approximately 2,000 clones, with approximately 83% occurring only once. The source material was adjacent normal lung tissue, sampled after neoadjuvant nivolumab, alone or with ipilimumab, at or shortly before surgery. The receptor source for this set is an adult with non-small cell lung cancer. The CDR3 runs from the conserved cysteine through the conserved F or W. The D gene is left open where the match is weak. Rows give clone size only sometimes, using once, few, many, or a class for an expanded clone.

j_gene | v_gene | d_gene | abundance | CDR3nt | CDR3aa
TRBJ1-1 | TRBV6-5 | NA | NA | TGTGCCAGCAGTTCCACAAGACCGCCGAGGGACACTGAAGCTTTCTTT | CASSSTRPPRDTEAFF
TRBJ1-1 | TRBV5-5 | NA | NA | TGTGCCAGCAGCTTGACTCCGACAGGTATGGGCACTGAAGCTTTCTTT | CASSLTPTGMGTEAFF
TRBJ2-2 | TRBV7-9 | TRBD1 | NA | TGTGCCAGCAGCCAGTGGTCCGGGACAGCGAACACCGGGGAGCTGTTTTTT | CASSQWSGTANTGELFF
TRBJ1-5 | TRBV7-2 | NA | NA | TGTGCCAGCAGCTTAGAACAGGGTCCCAATCAGCCCCAGCATTTT | CASSLEQGPNQPQHF
TRBJ2-3 | TRBV19 | NA | NA | TGTGCCAGTAGTATAACCCATTTTACTAGCACAGATACGCAGTATTTT | CASSITHFTSTDTQYF
TRBJ2-3 | TRBV6-1 | NA | NA | TGTGCCAGCAGTGACCAACCTGGAGGAGATACGCAGTATTTT | CASSDQPGGDTQYF
TRBJ1-2 | TRBV6-6 | NA | NA | TGTGCCAGCAGTCTGGGAGGGGACTATGGCTACACCTTC | CASSLGGDYGYTF
TRBJ1-3 | TRBV20-1 | NA | few | TGCAGTGCTAGAGTGTTGGACACCATATATTTT | CSARVLDTIYF
TRBJ2-1 | TRBV4-1 | NA | NA | TGCGCCAGCAGCCACCCTGGAACAGGGTACAATGAGCAGTTCTTC | CASSHPGTGYNEQFF
TRBJ2-3 | TRBV9 | NA | few | TGTGCCAGCAGCGTAGCTTGGGGATCGAGCACAGATACGCAGTATTTT | CASSVAWGSSTDTQYF
TRBJ2-1 | TRBV7-8 | TRBD2 | NA | TGTGCCAGCAGCTTAAATCCGGGACTAGCTGGCAATGAGCAGTTCTTC | CASSLNPGLAGNEQFF
TRBJ2-5 | TRBV7-9 | NA | NA | TGTGCCAGCAACCCATGGCCTGGGGAGACCCAGTACTTC | CASNPWPGETQYF
TRBJ2-3 | TRBV7-2 | NA | NA | TGTGCCAGCAGCTTAAGCTCCACAGATACGCAGTATTTT | CASSLSSTDTQYF
TRBJ1-1 | TRBV7-8 | NA | NA | TGTGCCAGCAGCCCCCGTTCCGGCAGGGGCACTGAAGCTTTCTTT | CASSPRSGRGTEAFF
TRBJ1-1 | TRBV6-5 | NA | NA | TGTGCCAGCAGTTACCGGCAGGGGCTAGCGAACACTGAAGCTTTCTTT | CASSYRQGLANTEAFF
TRBJ1-2 | TRBV5-1 | TRBD1 | NA | TGCGCCAGCAGCTTGGGACGGACAGGGGTTGGGTATGGCTACACCTTC | CASSLGRTGVGYGYTF
TRBJ1-2 | TRBV27 | NA | NA | TGTGCCAGCAGCCCAGGTGTCAGGGCGGCCGAAGGCTACACCTTC | CASSPGVRAAEGYTF
TRBJ2-1 | TRBV5-1 | TRBD2 | NA | TGCGCCAGCACTGGGGCACTAGCGGGGCCCGACAATGAGCAGTTCTTC | CASTGALAGPDNEQFF